This TCR beta chain was sequenced for a study of glioma-infiltrating T cells after dendritic cell vaccination. Across the whole study: Autologous tumor lysate-pulsed dendritic cell vaccination was given between the early 2000s and the early 2010s. Dendritic cell vaccine was injected intradermally three times, biweekly.

V trimming: 2 bases; J trimming: 5 bases; junction bases outside the gene matches: 3. This CDR3 has 14 amino acids. Germline-derived CDR1 and CDR2 are PRHDT and FYEKMQ (reference sequence). Blood PBMC samples: pre-vaccination, two weeks post third vaccination, and at tumor progression. Primers: 60 V beta forward and 13 J beta reverse. Profiled with immunoSEQ multiplex PCR; TCRdb holds only in-frame clones, not every one. The table includes about 82,000 clones, roughly 90% detected once. The sequencing used blood, collected before dendritic cell vaccination. This receptor was taken from a human donor with glioblastoma. This chain joins TRBV13 and TRBJ2-3; the match to TRBD2 covers 8 bases. The CDR3 coding sequence is TGTGCCAGCAGCTTACAAGCGGGAGTAGATACGCAGTATTTT. Translation gives CASSLQAGVDTQYF.